This T cell receptor beta chain is from a study of blood T cells in healthy people across ages. PCR was performed a second time for roughly 7 to 12 cycles using a sample-barcoded 5' primer and a J-beta primer mix. TCRdb re-derived calls from the 5' RACE reads in MiXCR, one entry per CDR3 protein. The data show about 1.4 million distinct CDR3 sequences, almost 60% seen once. The receptor was derived from a man between 18 and 35 years old in good health. The sequenced sample consisted of blood.

Here the CDR3 reads CSARALVAGGSTDTQYF. In DNA form, the CDR3 reads TGCAGTGCTAGAGCTCTAGTTGCGGGAGGGAGCACAGATACGCAGTATTTT. The chain uses TRBV20-1 and TRBJ2-3, with 9 nucleotides matching TRBD2. Germline CDR1 reads DFQATT; CDR2 reads SNEGSKA (reference sequence). CDR3 length: 17 amino acids. V was pared by 1 base and J by 0 bases, with 8 bases of the junction left unmatched.